Following are 10 T cell receptor beta chains from one sample sequenced in a study of early T cells in non-severe SARS-CoV-2 infection. MiXCR was run by TCRdb on the 5' RACE reads, yielding one entry per CDR3 protein. The table lists fewer than 75,000 distinct CDR3 sequences, around 19% of them singletons. Sequencing was performed on whole blood, taken at baseline. The receptors come from an adult who was a healthcare worker with PCR-confirmed SARS-CoV-2 infection or an uninfected control (not recorded which).

The CDR3 sequence: CASSTNRGLNTEAFF. In DNA form, the CDR3 reads TGTGCCAGCAGCACAAACAGGGGTTTGAACACTGAAGCTTTCTTT. This chain joins TRBV21-1 and TRBJ1-1; the table's D call, TRBD1, was not checked against the DNA. TRBV21-1 is termed a pseudogene. The CDR3 loop spans 15 amino acids.

The chain couples TRBV29-1 to TRBJ2-7; the D is unclear. Germline V gene sequence: CDR1 SQVTM, CDR2 ANQGSEA. The CDR3 runs to 11 residues. Trimming removed 5 bases at V and 3 bases at J, with 8 bases between. This CDR3 reads CSVLLGYEQYF. CDR3 in DNA: TGCAGCGTTCTCCTTGGCTACGAGCAGTACTTC.

This clonotype was counted between two and nine times. J is TRBJ1-5 and V is TRBV6-1; D unresolved. Germline V gene sequence: CDR1 MNHNS, CDR2 SASEGT. CDR3 length: 14 residues. V lost 6 bases, J lost 3 bases, and 12 bases lay in between. The CDR3 loop reads CASRGIGINQPQHF. CDR3 nucleotides: TGTGCCAGCAGGGGGATAGGCATCAATCAGCCCCAGCATTTT.

The sample holds a few counts of this clonotype. The rearrangement links TRBV7-2 to TRBJ1-2; possible D gene TRBD1, 5 bases. V was trimmed by 5 bases and J by 2 bases, leaving 12 bases between them. The CDR3 runs 14 residues. Germline CDR1 is SGHTA and CDR2 is FQGNSA. The CDR3 DNA reads as TGTGCCAGCAGCCCGGCCGGGGGGAACTATGGCTACACCTTC. Protein product: CASSPAGGNYGYTF.

This chain connects TRBV19 to TRBJ2-1; tentative D call: TRBD2 (5 bases). The germline CDR1 and CDR2 sequences are LNHDA and SQIVND (reference sequence). The CDR3 totals 15 residues. The V end was cut by 3 bases, the J end by 2 bases, with 11 bases between. CDR3 sequence reads: CASSIRDPPYNEQFF. CDR3 in DNA: TGTGCCAGTAGTATCCGGGATCCACCCTACAATGAGCAGTTCTTC.

This clonotype showed up just a few times. The CDR3 sequence is CASSQDRRGRTDTQYF. DNA of the CDR3: TGCGCCAGCAGCCAAGATAGGCGGGGACGCACAGATACGCAGTATTTT. The chain recombines TRBV4-3 with TRBJ2-3; weak D call: TRBD2 (6 bases). The CDR3 sequence is 16 residues long. V was clipped by 0 bases and J by 1 base, with 11 bases between them. In germline, CDR1 is LGHNA, CDR2 YSLEER.

Comment on this clonotype: One junction end does not reproduce the germline sequence, and a read error may be involved. The chain joins TRBV20-1 to TRBJ1-1, with D unclear. The CDR3 runs 11 residues. The germline V gene encodes CDR1 DFQATT and CDR2 SNEGSKA (reference sequence). The CDR3 reads CSASRAPEASF. CDR3 sequence (DNA): TGCAGTGCTAGTCGGGCTCCTGAAGCTTCCTTT.

The gene calls are TRBV5-1 and TRBJ1-2; unclear D gene. CDR3 length: 13 residues. Per germline, CDR1 SGHRS and CDR2 YFSETQ. The germline V and J ends were trimmed by 1 base and 1 base, with 5 bases remaining between them. The CDR3 coding sequence is TGCGCCAGCAGCTTGACACTTAACTATGGCTACACCTTC. Protein sequence: CASSLTLNYGYTF.

This clonotype was recorded at least ten times. V gene TRBV6-1 combines with J gene TRBJ2-3, with D possibly matching TRBD1 (6 bases). The germline V gene has CDR1 MNHNS and CDR2 SASEGT. The CDR3 extends over 17 amino acids. The V gene lost 3 bases and the J gene lost 0 bases, with 16 bases spanning the gap. The chain's CDR3 is CASSDPGHQFSTDTQYF. As DNA, the CDR3 is TGTGCCAGCAGTGATCCGGGACACCAGTTTAGCACAGATACGCAGTATTTT.

Ten or more counts support this clonotype. The chain couples TRBV6-1 to TRBJ2-7; the match to TRBD1 covers 7 bases. Germline CDR1 reads MNHNS; CDR2 reads SASEGT. The CDR3 covers 14 residues. After removal of 6 bases from V and 4 bases from J, the junction contained 9 bases not matched to a gene. The CDR3 coding sequence is TGTGCCAGCAGGTCAGGGACAGTCGGGTACGAGCAGTACTTC. It encodes CASRSGTVGYEQYF.